Included here is one T cell receptor beta chain sequence, with context. Its antigen is currently unknown. The data derive from a study of shared clonotypes between healthy human individuals. Notes on the study in general: Unshared clonotypes carried lower generation probabilities than those common to all four donors.

Germline values: CDR1 SQVTM, CDR2 ANQGSEA. Trimming pared 7 bases from V and 3 bases from J, leaving 6 bases between. This CDR3 spans 10 amino acids. Assay: immunoSEQ multiplex PCR; the TCRdb copy retains only in-frame clones and omits some. This table has under 600,000 clones, more than 95% appearing once. Material: naive CD4+ T cells sorted from blood. Subset: CD45RA+ positively selected. The rearrangement joins TRBV29-1 to TRBJ2-5; D may be TRBD2 (5 bases). The sequence derives from a woman in her 30s in good health. CDR3 bases: TGCAGCGGGGGAGAAGAGACCCAGTACTTC. Protein: CSGGEETQYF.